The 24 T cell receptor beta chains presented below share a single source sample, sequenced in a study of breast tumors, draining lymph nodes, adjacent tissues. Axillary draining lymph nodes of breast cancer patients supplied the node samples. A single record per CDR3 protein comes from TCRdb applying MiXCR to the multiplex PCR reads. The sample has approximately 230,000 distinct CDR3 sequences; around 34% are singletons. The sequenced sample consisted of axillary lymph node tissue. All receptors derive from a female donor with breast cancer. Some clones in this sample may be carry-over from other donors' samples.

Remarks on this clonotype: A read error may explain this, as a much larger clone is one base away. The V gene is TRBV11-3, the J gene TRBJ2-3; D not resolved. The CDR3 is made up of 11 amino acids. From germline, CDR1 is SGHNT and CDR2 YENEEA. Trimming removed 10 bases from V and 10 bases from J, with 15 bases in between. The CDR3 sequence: CATGSLGSQYF. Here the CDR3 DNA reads TGTGCCACCGGATCCCTGGGGTCGCAGTATTTT.

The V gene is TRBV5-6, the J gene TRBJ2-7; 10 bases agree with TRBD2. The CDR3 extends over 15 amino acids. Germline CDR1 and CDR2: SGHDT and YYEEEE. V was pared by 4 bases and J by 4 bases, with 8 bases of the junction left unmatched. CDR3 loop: CASSPEREGWYEQYF. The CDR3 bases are TGTGCCAGCAGCCCCGAGCGGGAGGGCTGGTACGAGCAGTACTTC.

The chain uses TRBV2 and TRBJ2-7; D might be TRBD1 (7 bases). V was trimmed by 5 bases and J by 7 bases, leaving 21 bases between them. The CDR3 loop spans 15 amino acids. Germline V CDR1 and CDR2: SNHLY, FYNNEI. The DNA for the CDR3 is TGTGCCAGCAGTCCCTCCCCGAGGGGGCGGGATGAGCAGTACTTC. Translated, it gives CASSPSPRGRDEQYF.

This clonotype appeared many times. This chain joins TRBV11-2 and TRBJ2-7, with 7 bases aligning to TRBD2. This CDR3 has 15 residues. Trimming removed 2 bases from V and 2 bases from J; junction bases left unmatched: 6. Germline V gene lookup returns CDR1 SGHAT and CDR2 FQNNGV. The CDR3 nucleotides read TGTGCCAGCAGCTTAAGGCAGCGGGGCCCCTACGAGCAGTACTTC. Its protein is CASSLRQRGPYEQYF. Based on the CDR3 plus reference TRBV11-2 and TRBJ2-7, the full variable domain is EAGVAQSPRYKIIEKRQSVAFWCNPISGHATLYWYQQILGQGPKLLIQFQNNGVVDDSQLPKDRFSAERLKGVDSTLKIQPAKLEDSAVYLCASSLRQRGPYEQYFGPGTRLTVT.

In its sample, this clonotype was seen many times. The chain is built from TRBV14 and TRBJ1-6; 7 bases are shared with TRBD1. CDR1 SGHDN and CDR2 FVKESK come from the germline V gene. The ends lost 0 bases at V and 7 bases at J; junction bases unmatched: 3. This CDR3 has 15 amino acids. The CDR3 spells CASSQDHRGNSPLHF. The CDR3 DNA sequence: TGTGCCAGCAGCCAAGATCACAGGGGAAATTCACCCCTCCACTTT. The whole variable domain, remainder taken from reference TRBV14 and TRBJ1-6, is EAGVTQFPSHSVIEKGQTVTLRCDPISGHDNLYWYRRVMGKEIKFLLHFVKESKQDESGMPNNRFLAERTGGTYSTLKVQPAELEDSGVYFCASSQDHRGNSPLHFGNGTRLTVT.

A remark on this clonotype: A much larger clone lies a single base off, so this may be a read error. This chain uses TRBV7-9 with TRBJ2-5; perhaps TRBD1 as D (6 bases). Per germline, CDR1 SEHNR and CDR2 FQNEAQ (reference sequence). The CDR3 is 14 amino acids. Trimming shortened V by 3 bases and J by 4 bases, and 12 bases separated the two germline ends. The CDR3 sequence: CASSFNSGAETQYF. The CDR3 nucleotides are TGTGCCAGCAGCTTCAATTCAGGGGCAGAGACCCAGTACTTC.

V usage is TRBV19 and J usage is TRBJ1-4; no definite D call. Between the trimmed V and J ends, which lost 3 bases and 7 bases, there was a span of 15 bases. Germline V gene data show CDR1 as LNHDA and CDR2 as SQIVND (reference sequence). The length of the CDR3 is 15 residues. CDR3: CASSMTQLLGEKLFF. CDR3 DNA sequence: TGTGCCAGTAGTATGACACAGCTCCTTGGTGAAAAACTGTTTTTT.

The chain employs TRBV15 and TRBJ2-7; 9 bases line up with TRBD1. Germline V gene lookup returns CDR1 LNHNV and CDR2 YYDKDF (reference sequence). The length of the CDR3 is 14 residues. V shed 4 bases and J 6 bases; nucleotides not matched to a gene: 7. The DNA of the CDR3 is TGTGCCACCAGCACAGCCGGGACAGGGAGCGAGCAGTACTTC. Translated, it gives CATSTAGTGSEQYF.

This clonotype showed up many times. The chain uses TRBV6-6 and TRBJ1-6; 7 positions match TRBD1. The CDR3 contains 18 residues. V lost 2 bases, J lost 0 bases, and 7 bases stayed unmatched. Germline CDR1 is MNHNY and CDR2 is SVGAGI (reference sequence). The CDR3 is CASSYPRDSSSYNSPLHF. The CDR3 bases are TGTGCCAGCAGTTACCCTAGGGACAGCAGCTCCTATAATTCACCCCTCCACTTT.

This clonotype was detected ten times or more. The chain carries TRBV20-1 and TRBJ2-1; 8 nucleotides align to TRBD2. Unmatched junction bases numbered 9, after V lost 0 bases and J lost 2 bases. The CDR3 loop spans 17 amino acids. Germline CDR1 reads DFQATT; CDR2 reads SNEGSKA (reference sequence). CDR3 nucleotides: TGCAGTGCTAGAGACGCTCTAAGTAGCGGGGCCTACAATGAGCAGTTCTTC. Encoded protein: CSARDALSSGAYNEQFF.

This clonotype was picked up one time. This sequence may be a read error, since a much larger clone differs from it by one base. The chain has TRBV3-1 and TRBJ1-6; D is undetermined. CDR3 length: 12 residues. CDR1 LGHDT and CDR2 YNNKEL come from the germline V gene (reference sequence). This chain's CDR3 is CASRAVNPPLHF. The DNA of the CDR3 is TGTGCCAGCAGAGCGGTTAATCCACCCCTCCACTTT.

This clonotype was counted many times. This CDR3 is CASSLDGKSGQPQHF. Here the CDR3 DNA reads TGTGCCAGCAGCTTGGACGGGAAGTCGGGACAGCCCCAGCATTTT. The J gene is TRBJ1-5, the V gene TRBV7-9; D is unclear. The CDR3 spans 15 residues. Trimming shortened V by 3 bases and J by 7 bases, and 16 bases separated the two germline ends. Looked up from germline, CDR1 is SEHNR and CDR2 is FQNEAQ (reference sequence).

CDR3 amino acids: CASNEVVNSPLHF. In DNA, the CDR3 is TGTGCCAGCAACGAAGTCGTAAATTCACCCCTCCACTTT. The chain joins TRBV6-5 to TRBJ1-6; no definite D call. Trimming took off 7 bases at V and 7 bases at J, with 11 bases between the two ends. The CDR3 is 13 residues long. Germline CDR1 MNHEY, CDR2 SVGAGI.

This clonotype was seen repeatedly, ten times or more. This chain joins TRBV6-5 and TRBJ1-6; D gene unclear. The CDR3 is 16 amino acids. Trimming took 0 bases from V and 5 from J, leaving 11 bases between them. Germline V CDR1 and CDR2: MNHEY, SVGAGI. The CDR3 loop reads CASSYSLGLDNSPLHF. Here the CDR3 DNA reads TGTGCCAGCAGTTACTCGCTCGGGCTCGATAATTCACCCCTCCACTTT.

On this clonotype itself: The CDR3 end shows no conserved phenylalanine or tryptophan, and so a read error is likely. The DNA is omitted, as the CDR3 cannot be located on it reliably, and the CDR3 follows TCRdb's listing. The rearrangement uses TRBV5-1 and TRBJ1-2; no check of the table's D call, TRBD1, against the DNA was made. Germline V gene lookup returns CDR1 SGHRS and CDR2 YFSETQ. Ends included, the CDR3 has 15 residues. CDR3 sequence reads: CASSGAAGQAMATQS.

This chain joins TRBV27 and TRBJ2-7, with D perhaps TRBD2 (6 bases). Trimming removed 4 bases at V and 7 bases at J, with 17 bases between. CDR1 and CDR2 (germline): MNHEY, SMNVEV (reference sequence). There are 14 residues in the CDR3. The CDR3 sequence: CASSWAGFGGEQYF. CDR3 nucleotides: TGTGCCAGCAGTTGGGCGGGCTTTGGGGGGGAGCAGTACTTC.

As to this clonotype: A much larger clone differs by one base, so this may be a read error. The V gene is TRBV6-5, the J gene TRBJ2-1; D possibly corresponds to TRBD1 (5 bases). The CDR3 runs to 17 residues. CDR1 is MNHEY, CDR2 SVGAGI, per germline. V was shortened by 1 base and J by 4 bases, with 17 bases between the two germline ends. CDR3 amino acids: CASSYLMLAGLYNEQFF. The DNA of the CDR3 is TGTGCCAGCAGTTACTTGATGTTGGCAGGGCTTTACAATGAGCAGTTCTTC.

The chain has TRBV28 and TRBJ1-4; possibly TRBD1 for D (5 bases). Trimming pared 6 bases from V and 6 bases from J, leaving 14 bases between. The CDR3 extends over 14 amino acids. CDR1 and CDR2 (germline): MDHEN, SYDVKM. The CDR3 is CASSPAGGDEKLFF. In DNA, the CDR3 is TGTGCCAGCAGCCCAGCGGGGGGGGATGAAAAACTGTTTTTT.

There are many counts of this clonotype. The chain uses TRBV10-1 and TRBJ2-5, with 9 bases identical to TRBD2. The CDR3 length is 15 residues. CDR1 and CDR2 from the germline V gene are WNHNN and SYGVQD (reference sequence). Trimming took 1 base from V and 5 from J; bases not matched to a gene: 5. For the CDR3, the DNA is TGCGCCAGCAGTGAGTTTAGCGGGGGATCGGAGACCCAGTACTTC. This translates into CASSEFSGGSETQYF.

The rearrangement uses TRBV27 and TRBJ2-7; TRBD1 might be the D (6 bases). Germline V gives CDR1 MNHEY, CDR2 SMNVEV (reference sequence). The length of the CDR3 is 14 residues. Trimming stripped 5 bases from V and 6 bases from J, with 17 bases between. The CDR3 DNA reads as TGTGCCAGCAGTCCCTCGGACAGATCTGCCGAGCAGTACTTC. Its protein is CASSPSDRSAEQYF.

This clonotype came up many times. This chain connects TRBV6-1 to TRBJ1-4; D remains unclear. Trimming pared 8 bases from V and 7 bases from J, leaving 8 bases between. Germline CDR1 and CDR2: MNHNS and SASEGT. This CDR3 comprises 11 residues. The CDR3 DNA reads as TGTGCCAGCGCGAGAAGTGAAAAACTGTTTTTT. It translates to CASARSEKLFF.

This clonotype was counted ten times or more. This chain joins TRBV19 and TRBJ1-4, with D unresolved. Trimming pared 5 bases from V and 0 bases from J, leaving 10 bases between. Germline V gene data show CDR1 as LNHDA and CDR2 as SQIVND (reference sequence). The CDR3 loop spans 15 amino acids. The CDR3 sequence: CASSVTFATNEKLFF. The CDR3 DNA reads TGTGCCAGTAGTGTCACATTTGCAACTAATGAAAAACTGTTTTTT.

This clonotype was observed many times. The CDR3 DNA sequence: TGTGCCAGCAGCTTAGTGGTAGCGGGAGGGTACGAGCAGTACTTC. This translates into CASSLVVAGGYEQYF. The J gene is TRBJ2-7, the V gene TRBV7-2; 11 bases fit TRBD2. With 1 base clipped from V and 4 bases from J, the junction kept 3 bases outside the gene matches. CDR1 is SGHTA and CDR2 is FQGNSA in the germline V gene. This CDR3 is 15 amino acids long.

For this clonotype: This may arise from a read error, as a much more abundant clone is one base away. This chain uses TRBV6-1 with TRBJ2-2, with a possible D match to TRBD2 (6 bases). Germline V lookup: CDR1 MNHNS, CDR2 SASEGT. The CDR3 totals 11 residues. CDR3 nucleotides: TGTGCCAGCAGTGAATTCCGGGAGCCGTTTTTT. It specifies CASSEFREPFF.